This T cell receptor beta chain was sequenced in a study of control samples from healthy donors and cancer patients. Per germline, CDR1 SGHTA and CDR2 FQGNSA. V was trimmed by 2 bases and J by 9 bases, leaving 17 bases between them. This CDR3 has 15 residues. Sequenced by immunoSEQ multiplex PCR; TCRdb stores in-frame clones only, minus some. This table holds about 54,000 clones, 95% to 96% found once. The chain uses TRBV7-2 and TRBJ2-1, with unresolved D. The material sequenced was blood. The source is a woman aged 30 to 39 in good health. CDR3 amino acids: CASSLTIDRIIEQFF. CDR3 in DNA: TGTGCCAGCAGCTTAACGATTGATCGGATAATTGAGCAGTTCTTC.